These 2 T cell receptor beta chains share one sample of origin, sequenced in a study of blood T cell repertoires in COVID-19. Profiling relied on immunoSEQ multiplex PCR, and the TCRdb table lists in-frame clones only, not all of them. Found here are roughly 70,000 clones, around 67% of them singletons; the top ten hold 22%. What was sequenced was peripheral blood. All receptors derive from a man aged 60 to 69 with acute or convalescent COVID-19.

The V and J genes are TRBV27 and TRBJ1-4; D not resolved. The germline V and J ends were trimmed by 5 bases and 0 bases, with 10 bases remaining between them. Looked up from germline, CDR1 is MNHEY and CDR2 is SMNVEV (reference sequence). The CDR3 runs to 15 residues. The CDR3 loop is CASSRLSATNEKLFF. The CDR3, as DNA: TGTGCCAGCAGTAGACTCAGCGCAACTAATGAAAAACTGTTTTTT. The full variable domain, rest sourced from reference TRBV27 and TRBJ1-4, is EAQVTQNPRYLITVTGKKLTVTCSQNMNHEYMSWYRQDPGLGLRQIYYSMNVEVTDKGDVPEGYKVSRKEKRNFPLILESPSPNQTSLYFCASSRLSATNEKLFFGSGTQLSVL.

Details on this clone: The sample contains more than one DNA sequence encoding this CDR3. The chain has TRBV7-3 and TRBJ2-3, with 10 bases lining up with TRBD1. The ends lost 5 bases at V and 3 bases at J; junction bases unmatched: 5. CDR3 length: 15 amino acids. Germline V gives CDR1 SGHTA, CDR2 FQGTGA. The CDR3 nucleotides are TGTGCCAGCAGCCCACGGACAGGGGGTACAGATACGCAGTATTTT. Amino acids: CASSPRTGGTDTQYF.